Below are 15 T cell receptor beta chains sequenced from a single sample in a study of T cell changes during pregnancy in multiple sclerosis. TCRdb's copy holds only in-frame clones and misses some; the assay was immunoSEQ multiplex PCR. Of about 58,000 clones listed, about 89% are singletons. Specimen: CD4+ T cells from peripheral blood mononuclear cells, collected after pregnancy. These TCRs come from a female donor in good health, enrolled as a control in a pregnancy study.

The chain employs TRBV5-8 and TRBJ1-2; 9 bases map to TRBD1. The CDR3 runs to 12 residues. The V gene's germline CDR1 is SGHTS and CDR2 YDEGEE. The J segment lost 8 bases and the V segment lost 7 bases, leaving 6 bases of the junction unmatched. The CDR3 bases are TGTGCCAGCTTACAGGGGGCCGAGGGCTACACCTTC. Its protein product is CASLQGAEGYTF.

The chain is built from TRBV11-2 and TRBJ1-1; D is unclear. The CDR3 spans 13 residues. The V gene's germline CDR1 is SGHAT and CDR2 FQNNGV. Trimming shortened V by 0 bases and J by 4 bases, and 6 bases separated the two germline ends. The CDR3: CASSLERLTEAFF. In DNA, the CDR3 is TGTGCCAGCAGCTTAGAGAGGCTCACTGAAGCTTTCTTT.

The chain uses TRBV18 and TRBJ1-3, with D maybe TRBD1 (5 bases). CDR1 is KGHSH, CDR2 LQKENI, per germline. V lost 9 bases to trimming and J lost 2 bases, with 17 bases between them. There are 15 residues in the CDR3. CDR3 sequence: CASRPQGVPGNTIYF. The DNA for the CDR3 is TGTGCCAGTCGGCCACAAGGGGTGCCTGGAAACACCATATATTTT.

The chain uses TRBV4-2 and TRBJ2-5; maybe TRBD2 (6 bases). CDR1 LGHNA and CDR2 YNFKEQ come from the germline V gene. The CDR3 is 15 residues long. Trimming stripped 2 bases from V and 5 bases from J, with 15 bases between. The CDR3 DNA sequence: TGTGCCAGCAGCCAATTGTCAGGAGGGCAGGAGACCCAGTACTTC. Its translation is CASSQLSGGQETQYF.

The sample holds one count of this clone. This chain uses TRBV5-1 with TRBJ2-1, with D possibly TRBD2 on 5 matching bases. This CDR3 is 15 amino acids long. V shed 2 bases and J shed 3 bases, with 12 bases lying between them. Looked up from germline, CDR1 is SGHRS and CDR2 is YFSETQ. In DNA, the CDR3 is TGCGCCAGCAGCTTAGGTGGTGGGAGCTACAATGAGCAGTTCTTC. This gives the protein CASSLGGGSYNEQFF.

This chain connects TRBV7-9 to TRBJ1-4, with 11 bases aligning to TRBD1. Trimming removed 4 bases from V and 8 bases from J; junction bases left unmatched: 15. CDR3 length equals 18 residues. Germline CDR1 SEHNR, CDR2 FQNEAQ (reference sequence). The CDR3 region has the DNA TGTGCCAGCAGCTCTAAAAGTGGACAGGGGGCGCGGGGAGAAAAACTGTTTTTT. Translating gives CASSSKSGQGARGEKLFF.

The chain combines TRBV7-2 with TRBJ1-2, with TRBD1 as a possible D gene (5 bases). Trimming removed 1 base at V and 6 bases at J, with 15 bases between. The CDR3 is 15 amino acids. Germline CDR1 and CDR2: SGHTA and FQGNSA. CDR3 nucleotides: TGTGCCAGCAGCTTAGGGGGGGACGACAGCGATGGCTACACCTTC. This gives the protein CASSLGGDDSDGYTF. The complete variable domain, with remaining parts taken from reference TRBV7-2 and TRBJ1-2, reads GAGVSQSPSNKVTEKGKDVELRCDPISGHTALYWYRQSLGQGLEFLIYFQGNSAPDKSGLPSDRFSAERTGGSVSTLTIQRTQQEDSAVYLCASSLGGDDSDGYTFGSGTRLTVV.

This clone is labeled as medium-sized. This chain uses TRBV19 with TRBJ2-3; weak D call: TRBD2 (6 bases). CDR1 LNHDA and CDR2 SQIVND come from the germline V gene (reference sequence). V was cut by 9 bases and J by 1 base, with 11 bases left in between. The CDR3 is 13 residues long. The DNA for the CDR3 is TGTGCCAGCGGGGGTGTAGGCACAGATACGCAGTATTTT. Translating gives CASGGVGTDTQYF.

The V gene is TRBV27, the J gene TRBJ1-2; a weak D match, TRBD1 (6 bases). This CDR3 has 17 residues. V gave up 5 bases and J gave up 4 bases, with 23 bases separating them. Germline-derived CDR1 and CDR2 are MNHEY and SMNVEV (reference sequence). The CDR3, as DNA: TGTGCCAGCAGTCCCACCTCGGCAGGGGTAAGAGTCTATGGCTACACCTTC. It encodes CASSPTSAGVRVYGYTF.

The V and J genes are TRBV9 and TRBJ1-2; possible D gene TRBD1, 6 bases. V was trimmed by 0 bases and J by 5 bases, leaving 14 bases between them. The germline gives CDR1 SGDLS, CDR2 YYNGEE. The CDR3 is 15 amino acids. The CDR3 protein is CASSVDRDKRYGYTF. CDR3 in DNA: TGTGCCAGCAGCGTAGACAGGGACAAAAGGTATGGCTACACCTTC.

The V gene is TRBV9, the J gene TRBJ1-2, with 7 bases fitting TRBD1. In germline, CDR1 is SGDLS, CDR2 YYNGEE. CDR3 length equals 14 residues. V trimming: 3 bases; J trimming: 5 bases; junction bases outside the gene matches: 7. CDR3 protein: CASSDLQGRYGYTF. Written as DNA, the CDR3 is TGTGCCAGCAGCGACCTACAGGGGCGATATGGCTACACCTTC.

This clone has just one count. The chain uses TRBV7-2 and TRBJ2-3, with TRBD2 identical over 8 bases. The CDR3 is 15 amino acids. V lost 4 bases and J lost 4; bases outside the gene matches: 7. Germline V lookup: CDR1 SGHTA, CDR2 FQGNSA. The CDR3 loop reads CASSYSGVEADTQYF. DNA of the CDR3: TGTGCCAGCAGCTATAGCGGGGTAGAGGCAGATACGCAGTATTTT.

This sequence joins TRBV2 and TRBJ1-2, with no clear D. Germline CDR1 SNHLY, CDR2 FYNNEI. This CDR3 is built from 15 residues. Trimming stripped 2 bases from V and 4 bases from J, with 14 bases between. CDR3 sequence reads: CASSESAGLGYGYTF. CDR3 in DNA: TGTGCCAGCAGTGAAAGTGCAGGTTTGGGCTATGGCTACACCTTC. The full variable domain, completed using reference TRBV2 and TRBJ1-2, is EPEVTQTPSHQVTQMGQEVILRCVPISNHLYFYWYRQILGQKVEFLVSFYNNEISEKSEIFDDQFSVERPDGSNFTLKIRSTKLEDSAMYFCASSESAGLGYGYTFGSGTRLTVV.

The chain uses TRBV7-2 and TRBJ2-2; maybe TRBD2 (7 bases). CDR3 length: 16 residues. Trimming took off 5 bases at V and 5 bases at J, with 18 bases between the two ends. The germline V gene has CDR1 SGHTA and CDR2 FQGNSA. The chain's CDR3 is CASSPSGQLNTGELFF. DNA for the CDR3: TGTGCCAGCAGCCCTAGCGGACAGTTAAATACCGGGGAGCTGTTTTTT.

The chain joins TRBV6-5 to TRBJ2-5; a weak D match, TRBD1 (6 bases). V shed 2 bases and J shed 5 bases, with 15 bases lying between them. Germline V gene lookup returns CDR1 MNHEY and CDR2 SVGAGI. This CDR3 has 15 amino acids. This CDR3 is CASSYAQGPGETQYF. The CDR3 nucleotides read TGTGCCAGCAGTTACGCCCAGGGGCCGGGGGAGACCCAGTACTTC.